The 5 T cell receptor beta chains listed next were all sequenced from one sample in a study of T cell responses to AZD1222 COVID-19 vaccine. The method was immunoSEQ multiplex PCR; TCRdb's version includes in-frame clones alone and lacks a portion of them. The table includes 95,000 to 150,000 clones, about 88% detected once. The sequences come from peripheral blood, collected on day 0 of AZD1222 vaccination. All receptors derive from an adult in good health.

The chain recombines TRBV24-1 with TRBJ2-1; 13 positions match TRBD2. The CDR3 totals 15 residues. Germline V gene data show CDR1 as KGHDR and CDR2 as SFDVKD. Unmatched junction bases numbered 8, after V lost 7 bases and J lost 9 bases. This CDR3 is CATSGLAGAVAEQFF. CDR3 DNA: TGTGCCACCAGCGGACTAGCGGGAGCAGTGGCTGAGCAGTTCTTC.

The gene calls are TRBV15 and TRBJ2-1, with TRBD2 as a possible D gene (6 bases). Trimming left V 0 bases short and J 15 bases short, with 15 bases between. Germline lookup yields CDR1 LNHNV and CDR2 YYDKDF (reference sequence). The CDR3 is 13 residues long. DNA of the CDR3: TGTGCCACCAGCAGAGAGGGCGCCGGGGGTCGGTTCTTC. This encodes CATSREGAGGRFF.

V gene TRBV28 combines with J gene TRBJ1-1; 7 bases are shared with TRBD1. Germline V gives CDR1 MDHEN, CDR2 SYDVKM. This CDR3 spans 16 amino acids. V lost 3 bases, J lost 0 bases, and 7 bases stayed unmatched. CDR3 protein: CASSLDQGEVNTEAFF. CDR3 DNA sequence: TGTGCCAGCAGTTTGGATCAGGGGGAGGTGAACACTGAAGCTTTCTTT.

A single count supports this clone. The CDR3 here is CASSREMNLGGYTF. The DNA for the CDR3 is TGTGCCAGCAGCCGCGAGATGAACTTGGGGGGCTACACCTTC. The chain uses TRBV7-9 and TRBJ1-2; D is unclear. Germline-derived CDR1 and CDR2 are SEHNR and FQNEAQ (reference sequence). The V and J ends lost 5 bases and 8 bases respectively, with 18 bases between them. This CDR3 is 14 amino acids long.

This clone was recorded a few times. The genes are TRBV24-1 and TRBJ2-2, with 8 bases fitting TRBD1. Germline V lookup: CDR1 KGHDR, CDR2 SFDVKD. The CDR3 runs 17 residues. J lost 3 bases, V lost 0 bases, and 5 bases had no gene match. The CDR3 region is CATSDLPRGRDTGELFF. The CDR3 DNA reads as TGTGCCACCAGTGATTTGCCCAGGGGGCGGGACACCGGGGAGCTGTTTTTT.